This TCR beta chain was found in a study of blood T cell repertoires in COVID-19. At the level of the study: The origin of the acute and convalescent COVID-19 samples was the United States, Italy and Spain. PBMCs, B-cell-depleted T cells, or T cells were the source of the cDNA or gDNA that made up the material.

The V gene lost 2 bases and the J gene lost 9 bases, with 11 bases spanning the gap. Germline lookup yields CDR1 SGHTA and CDR2 FQGTGA. The CDR3 runs 14 residues. Original methodology: Estimation of nucleated cell counts relied on the amplification of reference gene primers. Profiled with immunoSEQ multiplex PCR; TCRdb holds only in-frame clones, not every one. V and J calls and clone size are copied from that table; D and trimming were computed from the DNA. This table holds approximately 100,000 clones, approximately 80% found once. V and J are TRBV7-3 and TRBJ1-6; a weak D match, TRBD1 (6 bases). Sequenced material: peripheral blood. The sequence was obtained from a man in his sixties with acute or convalescent COVID-19. DNA for the CDR3: TGTGCCAGCAGCTTATCAGGGGTCGGTTCACCCCTCCACTTT. Its protein is CASSLSGVGSPLHF.